A selection of T cell receptor beta chains follows, all from one sample in a study of OX40 agonist ivuxolimab in advanced cancers. Measured with immunoSEQ multiplex PCR; TCRdb has only the in-frame clones, and not every one. The sample lists 80,000 or so clones, around 91% occurring once. Sequencing used CD4+ or CD8+ T cells sorted from blood, obtained in a trial of the OX40 agonist ivuxolimab. These receptors were obtained from an adult with an advanced solid tumor such as melanoma, head and neck, liver or kidney cancer. The CDR3 runs from the conserved cysteine through the conserved F or W. Fields, in order: V gene, clone size, J gene, D gene, CDR3 DNA, CDR3 protein. The D gene is left open where the match is weak. Part of the rows lack a size; the others show once, few, many or a class for expanded clones.

TRBV4-2	.	TRBJ1-2	.	TGTGCCAGCAGCACCAGAACCGGGACCCTGTGGGGCTACACCTTC	CASSTRTGTLWGYTF
TRBV7-2	once	TRBJ2-5	.	TGTGCCAGCAGCTTATCGATAGGGCGCCCAGAGACCCAGTACTTC	CASSLSIGRPETQYF
TRBV6-6	.	TRBJ2-7	TRBD1	TGTGCCAGCAGTACAGGACAGGAGCCGTTGGACTTC	CASSTGQEPLDF
TRBV5-4	.	TRBJ1-4	TRBD1	TGCGCCAGCAGCCAAGGCCGGACAGGGGTAAATGAAAAACTGTTTTTT	CASSQGRTGVNEKLFF
TRBV6-1	.	TRBJ1-6	.	TGTGCCAGCAGTGATTTGACAGATTCACCCCTCCACTTT	CASSDLTDSPLHF
TRBV9	.	TRBJ2-3	TRBD1	TGTGCCAGCAGCGCTTGGGACAGGGATTTTGATACGCAGTATTTT	CASSAWDRDFDTQYF
TRBV28	.	TRBJ1-1	.	TGTGCCAGCAGTTTGGGGGTCACTGAAGCTTTCTTT	CASSLGVTEAFF
TRBV7-9	.	TRBJ1-1	.	TGTGCCAGCAGCTCCGGGGGCCGGACTGAAGCTTTCTTT	CASSSGGRTEAFF
TRBV9	.	TRBJ1-2	TRBD1	TGTGCCAGCAGCGGGACAGGGGGGTACACCTTC	CASSGTGGYTF
TRBV28	.	TRBJ2-7	.	TGTGCCAGCAGAGCTGGGGGGTCAGGGAATTATGCCCCCTACGAGCAGTACTTC	CASRAGGSGNYAPYEQYF
TRBV11-3	.	TRBJ1-1	.	TGTGCCAGCAGCCCCACAGGGCTCGGGAACACTGAAGCTTTCTTT	CASSPTGLGNTEAFF
TRBV19	few	TRBJ1-5	.	TGTGCCACCCGACAGGGCAATCAGCCCCAGCATTTT	CATRQGNQPQHF
TRBV5-6	.	TRBJ1-1	TRBD1	TGTGCCAGCAGCTCTCCGGGACAGGGAAACACTGAAGCTTTCTTT	CASSSPGQGNTEAFF
TRBV19	.	TRBJ2-7	TRBD2	TGTGCCAGTACCCCTCGGGCTAGCGGGAGTTACGAGCAGTACTTC	CASTPRASGSYEQYF
TRBV9	.	TRBJ1-2	.	TGTGCCAGCAGCGTAGAGTCGAGATCGTCTACCTATGGCTACACCTTC	CASSVESRSSTYGYTF
TRBV5-1	.	TRBJ1-2	.	TGCGCCAGCAGCTTGGGGACAGCCGGTGGCTACACCTTC	CASSLGTAGGYTF
TRBV30	.	TRBJ1-6	TRBD1	TGTGCCTGCCAGGGGGGCGATTCACCCCTCCACTTT	CACQGGDSPLHF
TRBV7-2	.	TRBJ2-1	TRBD1	TGTGCCAGCAGCTCAGCCGCGGGGACAGGGGGCTGGAATGAGCAGTTCTTC	CASSSAAGTGGWNEQFF
TRBV4-1	.	TRBJ1-2	.	TGCGCCAGCAGCCAAGAGAAGGCAGGGGAAGGAGCTAACTATGGCTACACCTTC	CASSQEKAGEGANYGYTF
TRBV28	once	TRBJ2-1	TRBD2	TGTGCCAGCGGGGGGGTCGGTAGCGGGAGGGCCGATGAGCAGTTCTTC	CASGGVGSGRADEQFF
TRBV11-2	.	TRBJ2-7	.	TGTGCCAGCAGCCAAGCCACCTACGAGCAGTACTTC	CASSQATYEQYF
TRBV6-1	few	TRBJ1-5	.	TGTGCCAGCAGTGAACAGTTTACAATCAAGCCCCAGCATTTT	CASSEQFTIKPQHF
TRBV30	.	TRBJ1-3	.	TGTGCCTGGACCTTCGACAGGCCCTCTGGAAACACCATATATTTT	CAWTFDRPSGNTIYF
TRBV28	once	TRBJ1-2	.	TGTGCCAGCACCACGCACAGGGACTATGGCTACACCTTC	CASTTHRDYGYTF
TRBV18	.	TRBJ1-2	.	TGTGCCAGCTCACCACCCTTAGCAGGGGCTGGCTACACCTTC	CASSPPLAGAGYTF
TRBV7-8	.	TRBJ2-5	.	TGTGCCAGCAGCCCCGGGGTATCAGAGACCCAGTACTTC	CASSPGVSETQYF
TRBV2	few	TRBJ2-5	TRBD2	TGTGCCAGCAGACTACTGCGGGGGGGCCCGGAGACCCAGTACTTC	CASRLLRGGPETQYF
TRBV4-1	.	TRBJ2-1	TRBD2	TGCGCCAGCAGCCGCAAGACCCCAGCGGGGGGGCTGTACAATGAGCAGTTCTTC	CASSRKTPAGGLYNEQFF
TRBV6-1	.	TRBJ1-2	.	TGTGCCACACAGGGTCGGATGGGGGGCTACACCTTC	CATQGRMGGYTF
TRBV6-1	.	TRBJ2-2	TRBD1	TGTGCCAGCAGTGCTCGACAGGGCAACACCGGGGAGCTGTTTTTT	CASSARQGNTGELFF
TRBV4-2	.	TRBJ2-1	.	TGTGCCAGCAGCCAAGATCTGGTCGGCCAGTCCCACAATGAGCAGTTCTTC	CASSQDLVGQSHNEQFF
TRBV7-2	.	TRBJ2-3	.	TGTGCCAGCACCTTTAAGGGGGGATCGGGGCGTTATGGCACAGATACGCAGTATTTT	CASTFKGGSGRYGTDTQYF
TRBV5-1	.	TRBJ1-1	TRBD1	TGCGCCAGCAGCCCGGGACAGGGCCGGAGCACTGAAGCTTTCTTT	CASSPGQGRSTEAFF
TRBV30	.	TRBJ2-5	.	TGTGCCTGGAGGGGGTCGGTGACCCAGTACTTC	CAWRGSVTQYF
TRBV19	.	TRBJ1-5	.	TGTGCCAGTAGTATCCAGACAGCCCGTAGCAATCAGCCCCAGCATTTT	CASSIQTARSNQPQHF
TRBV6-6	.	TRBJ1-6	.	TGTGCCAGCAGTTTCGGAGTCCTAAATTCACCCCTCCACTTT	CASSFGVLNSPLHF
TRBV7-2	.	TRBJ1-6	.	TGTGCCAGCAGCTTAGGGTGGCCACCCCTCCACTTT	CASSLGWPPLHF
TRBV27	.	TRBJ2-1	.	TGTGCCAGCAGTTTAATACCTTGGGATCCGCAGTTCTTC	CASSLIPWDPQFF
TRBV11-3	.	TRBJ2-7	.	TGTGCCAGCAGCTTTGGAGGTGGCTACGAGCAGTACTTC	CASSFGGGYEQYF
TRBV28	.	TRBJ2-7	.	TGTGCCAGCAGTTCATACAGGGACGAGCAGTACTTC	CASSSYRDEQYF
TRBV11-3	.	TRBJ2-3	.	TGTGCCAGCAGCTTCGCAGGCCAGGGAAATACGCAGTATTTT	CASSFAGQGNTQYF
TRBV5-1	few	TRBJ1-2	TRBD1	TGCGCCAGCAGCTTGGTAGCAGGGGGTAACTATGGCTACACCTTC	CASSLVAGGNYGYTF
TRBV5-1	.	TRBJ1-1	TRBD1	TGCGCCAGCAGCAACTCCGGGACAGACTACACTGAAGCTTTCTTT	CASSNSGTDYTEAFF
TRBV5-4	few	TRBJ2-6	.	TGTGCCAGCAGCTTGGCGGGATCTGGGGCCAACGTCCTGACTTTC	CASSLAGSGANVLTF
TRBV29-1	once	TRBJ1-5	.	TGCAGCGTACGGGAGGCAGGTGGGGTCGGCAATCAGCCCCAGCATTTT	CSVREAGGVGNQPQHF
TRBV9	.	TRBJ2-2	.	TGTGCCAGCAGCCCCCCAGACTGGCGGGGTGACACCGGGGAGCTGTTTTTT	CASSPPDWRGDTGELFF
TRBV11-2	.	TRBJ1-6	.	TGTGCCAGCAGCTTCGTTCAGGGAGGCAATTCACCCCTCCACTTT	CASSFVQGGNSPLHF
TRBV5-4	.	TRBJ1-5	.	TGTGCCAGCAGCTTGGACAGGAATCAGCCCCAGCATTTT	CASSLDRNQPQHF
TRBV7-8	once	TRBJ2-3	TRBD2	TGTGCCAGCAGCTCAAGACTAGCGGGGTTCACAGATACGCAGTATTTT	CASSSRLAGFTDTQYF
TRBV5-4	.	TRBJ2-7	.	TGTGCCAGCAGCTGGGGTGGGCCCGACTACGAGCAGTACTTC	CASSWGGPDYEQYF
TRBV5-4	.	TRBJ1-5	TRBD1	TGTGCCAGCAGCTTGGCCCCAGGGGGAAGTCAGCCCCAGCATTTT	CASSLAPGGSQPQHF
TRBV19	.	TRBJ2-1	TRBD2	TGTGCCAGTAGTATCCGGGAGGGCTATGAGCAGTTCTTC	CASSIREGYEQFF
TRBV27	.	TRBJ2-5	TRBD2	TGTGCCAGCAGTGAGCGGGGGGGCCGTGGGACCCAGTACTTC	CASSERGGRGTQYF
TRBV6-5	.	TRBJ1-1	.	TGTGCCAGCAGTTACTCCCGGGGTGAAGCTTTCTTT	CASSYSRGEAFF
TRBV7-7	.	TRBJ2-7	TRBD1	TGTGCCAGCAGCCCAAGAGACCCGGGACAGGGTAACGAGCAGTACTTC	CASSPRDPGQGNEQYF